This T cell receptor (beta chain) was sequenced in a study of response to subunit inactivated influenza vaccine. TCRdb reprocessed the RT-PCR reads with MiXCR, giving one entry per CDR3 protein. The sample contains 300,000 to 350,000 distinct CDR3 sequences, around 20% of which appear only once. CDR1 ENHRY and CDR2 SYGVKD come from the germline V gene. V was trimmed by 8 bases and J by 0 bases, leaving 19 bases between them. This CDR3 contains 17 residues. The V call is TRBV10-3, the J call TRBJ2-2, with D perhaps matching TRBD2 (5 bases). The clonotype was recovered from a man aged 50 to 69 who received an inactivated influenza vaccine. Specimen: PBMCs from blood, collected about 20 months after vaccination. In DNA, the CDR3 is TGTGCCATCTCCCCAGGCATCGGGAACGCGAACACCGGGGAGCTGTTTTTT. It translates to CAISPGIGNANTGELFF.